Below are 13 T cell receptor gamma chains sequenced from a single sample in a study of Vδ1+ human thymocytes. Extracted RNA was reverse transcribed into cDNA. The CDR3 regions were amplified by multiplex PCR from V-gene primers to a constant-region primer. TCRdb reanalysed the multiplex PCR reads via CATT. The sample has approximately 40,000 gamma-chain clones; around 21% are singletons. No antigens are known for them. Findings and caveats of the study: Thymic TRG and TRD repertoires appeared highly polyclonal.

Source material: Vdelta1+ gamma-delta thymocytes from the thymus. The subset was: FACS-sorted CD3+ TCRalphabeta- TCRVdelta1+ TCRVdelta2- thymocytes. These receptors were collected from a girl less than two years old who had congenital heart surgery.

The chain couples TRGV3 to TRGJ1 or TRGJ2. From germline, CDR1 is VTNTFY and CDR2 YDVSTARD (reference sequence). CDR3 length: 12 amino acids. The V segment lost 3 bases and the J segment 8 bases; nucleotides outside the gene matches: 7. CDR3 nucleotide sequence: TGTGCCACCTGGGACTATCCTCATAAGAAACTCTTT. It is translated as CATWDYPHKKLF.

This clone was seen only once. The genes are TRGV4 and TRGJ1 or TRGJ2. V shed 0 bases, J shed 8 bases, and the junction held 10 bases outside the gene matches. The CDR3 has 14 amino acids. CDR1 EGSTGY and CDR2 YDSYTSSV come from the germline V gene. The CDR3 sequence: CATWDGAGMNKKLF. The CDR3 DNA reads as TGTGCCACCTGGGATGGGGCAGGGATGAATAAGAAACTCTTT.

This clone was detected a few times. Other DNA sequences in the same sample also yield this CDR3. The V and J genes are TRGV9 and TRGJ1 or TRGJ2. Germline CDR1 reads GITISATS; CDR2 reads ISYDGTV (reference sequence). The trim removed 0 bases at V and 4 bases at J, leaving 3 bases unmatched. This CDR3 is 13 amino acids long. The CDR3, as DNA: TGTGCCTTGTGGGAGGTGGTGTATTATAAGAAACTCTTT. Translating it yields CALWEVVYYKKLF.

A few counts support this clone. The chain uses TRGV3 and TRGJ1 or TRGJ2. Germline assignment: CDR1 VTNTFY and CDR2 YDVSTARD (reference sequence). The CDR3 loop spans 10 amino acids. V was clipped by 5 bases and J by 11 bases; unmatched bases: 6. The CDR3 loop reads CATWGREKLF. The CDR3 region has the DNA TGTGCCACCTGGGGTCGTGAGAAACTCTTT.

There are a few counts of this clone. The genes are TRGV3 and TRGJ1 or TRGJ2. Trimming at V came to 1 base and at J to 0 bases, leaving 6 bases not matched to a gene. The CDR3 contains 15 residues. Germline V gene lookup returns CDR1 VTNTFY and CDR2 YDVSTARD (reference sequence). The CDR3 region is CATWDSSVNYYKKLF. In DNA, the CDR3 is TGTGCCACCTGGGACAGTTCAGTGAATTATTATAAGAAACTCTTT.

This clone was counted between two and nine times. J is TRGJ1 or TRGJ2 and V is TRGV2. Germline V gives CDR1 EGSNGY, CDR2 YDSYNSKV. V was pared by 10 bases and J by 3 bases, with 3 bases of the junction left unmatched. The CDR3 length is 10 residues. The CDR3 loop reads CATIYYKKLF. The CDR3, as DNA: TGTGCCACTATTTATTATAAGAAACTCTTT.

The gene calls are TRGV4 and TRGJ1 or TRGJ2. The CDR3 sequence is 14 residues long. Germline CDR1 reads EGSTGY; CDR2 reads YDSYTSSV. V lost 3 bases to trimming and J lost 8 bases; unmatched junction nucleotides: 13. The CDR3 region is CATWDTPRGDKKLF. The CDR3 nucleotides are TGTGCCACCTGGGATACCCCCCGAGGGGATAAGAAACTCTTT.

This clone has more than one count but fewer than ten. This rearrangement joins TRGV8 to TRGJ1 or TRGJ2. Germline CDR1 and CDR2: VENAVY and YDSYNSRV. Trimming cost V 3 bases and J 8 bases; bases outside gene matches: 13. The CDR3 length is 14 residues. The CDR3 loop reads CATWDPPLLDKKLF. The CDR3 bases are TGTGCCACCTGGGATCCCCCTCTTTTGGATAAGAAACTCTTT.

Worth noting for this clone: An end of the junction does not agree with germline; a read error may underlie this. The V and J genes are TRGV2 and TRGJ1 or TRGJ2. The CDR3 extends over 14 amino acids. CDR1 is EGSNGY and CDR2 is YDSYNSKV in the germline V gene. CDR3 sequence (DNA): TGTGCCACCTGGGCCGGGGGGAGTTATTATAAGAAACTCTTT. It encodes CATWAGGSYYKKLF.

This clone was seen only a few times. Other DNA variants within this sample encode the same CDR3. The chain couples TRGV2 to TRGJ1 or TRGJ2. J was trimmed by 8 bases and V by 1 base; bases with no gene match: 8. CDR1 is EGSNGY, CDR2 YDSYNSKV, per germline. CDR3 size: 13 residues. CDR3 protein: CATWDGLRDKKLF. For the CDR3, the DNA is TGTGCCACCTGGGACGGACTAAGGGATAAGAAACTCTTT.

Points on this clone: Other DNA sequences of this sample code for an identical CDR3. The J gene is TRGJ1 or TRGJ2, the V gene TRGV2. The V gene's germline CDR1 is EGSNGY and CDR2 YDSYNSKV. The CDR3 is made up of 14 amino acids. Trimming cost V 4 bases and J 4 bases; bases outside gene matches: 10. The CDR3 DNA sequence: TGTGCCACCTGGGATGGGCAGGGGTATTATAAGAAACTCTTT. Encoded protein: CATWDGQGYYKKLF.

This chain joins TRGV4 and TRGJ1 or TRGJ2. The germline gives CDR1 EGSTGY, CDR2 YDSYTSSV. V was clipped by 0 bases and J by 11 bases; unmatched bases: 10. The CDR3 contains 13 residues. In DNA form, the CDR3 reads TGTGCCACCTGGGATGGGCCCCCCGTCGAGAAACTCTTT. Translation gives CATWDGPPVEKLF.

To note about this clone: This sample includes further DNA sequences coding for the same CDR3. The V gene is TRGV9, the J gene TRGJP2. Germline V gene data show CDR1 as GITISATS and CDR2 as ISYDGTV (reference sequence). V shed 2 bases, J shed 0 bases, and the junction held 3 bases outside the gene matches. The CDR3 runs 15 residues. The CDR3 DNA reads as TGTGCCTTGTGGGAGGCTAATAGTAGTGATTGGATCAAGACGTTT. It codes for CALWEANSSDWIKTF.